The entry that follows covers one T cell receptor (beta chain) sequence. This sample was taken from a study of blood T cell repertoires in COVID-19. This CDR3 has 15 residues. Germline V CDR1 and CDR2: PRHDT, FYEKMQ (reference sequence). V lost 1 base to trimming and J lost 3 bases; unmatched junction nucleotides: 6. Clones were sequenced by immunoSEQ multiplex PCR, and TCRdb holds only the in-frame ones, with some missing. The sample has roughly 380,000 clones, approximately 91% seen once; the top ten hold 1.5% to 1.9%. Patients at the Seattle site were enrolled during active infection and followed longitudinally.

The material sequenced was peripheral blood. The rearrangement joins TRBV13 to TRBJ2-7; TRBD1 matches at 7 bases. This TCR came from a woman aged 40 to 50 with COVID-19, enrolled during active disease. The CDR3 nucleotides read TGTGCCAGCAGCTTAGCCGGGACAGATAGCTACGAGCAGTACTTC. It codes for CASSLAGTDSYEQYF.